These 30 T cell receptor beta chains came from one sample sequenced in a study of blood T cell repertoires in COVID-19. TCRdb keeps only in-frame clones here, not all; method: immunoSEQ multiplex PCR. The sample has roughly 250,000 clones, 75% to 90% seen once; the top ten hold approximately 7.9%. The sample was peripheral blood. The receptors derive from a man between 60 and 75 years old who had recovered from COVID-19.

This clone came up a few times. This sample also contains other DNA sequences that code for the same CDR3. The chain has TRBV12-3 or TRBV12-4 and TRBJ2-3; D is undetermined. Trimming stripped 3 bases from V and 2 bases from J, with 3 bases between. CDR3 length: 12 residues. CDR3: CASSFYTDTQYF. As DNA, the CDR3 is TGTGCCAGCAGTTTTTACACAGATACGCAGTATTTT.

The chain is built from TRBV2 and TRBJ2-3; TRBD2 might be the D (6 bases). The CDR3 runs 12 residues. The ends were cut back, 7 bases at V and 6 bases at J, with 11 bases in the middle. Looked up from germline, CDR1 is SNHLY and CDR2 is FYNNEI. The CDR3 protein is CASTLRGDTQYF. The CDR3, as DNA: TGTGCCAGCACCCTACGGGGGGATACGCAGTATTTT.

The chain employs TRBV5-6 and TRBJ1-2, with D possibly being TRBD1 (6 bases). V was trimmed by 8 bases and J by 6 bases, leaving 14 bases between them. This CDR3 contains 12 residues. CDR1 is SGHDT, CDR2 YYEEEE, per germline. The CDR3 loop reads CASVDRWDGYTF. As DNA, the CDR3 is TGTGCCAGTGTCGACAGGTGGGATGGCTACACCTTC.

The CDR3 spells CASSLAGGMDYGYTF. The CDR3 nucleotides read TGTGCCAGCAGTTTGGCAGGGGGGATGGACTATGGCTACACCTTC. This chain uses TRBV28 with TRBJ1-2; 7 bases are shared with TRBD1. Germline CDR1 reads MDHEN; CDR2 reads SYDVKM. Trimming removed 3 bases from V and 3 bases from J; junction bases left unmatched: 7. The CDR3 has 15 residues.

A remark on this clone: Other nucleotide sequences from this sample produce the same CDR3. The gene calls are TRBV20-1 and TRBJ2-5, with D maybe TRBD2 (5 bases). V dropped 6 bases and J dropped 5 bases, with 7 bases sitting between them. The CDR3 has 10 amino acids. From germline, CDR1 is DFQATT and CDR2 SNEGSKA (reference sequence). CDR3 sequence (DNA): TGCAGTGCGCGAGGGGAGACCCAGTACTTC. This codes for CSARGETQYF.

CDR3 amino acids: CASSSRTGGSYEQYV. Written as DNA, the CDR3 is TGTGCCAGCAGCTCCCGGACAGGGGGCTCCTACGAGCAGTACGTC. The chain joins TRBV5-5 to TRBJ2-7; 10 positions agree with TRBD1. Germline-derived CDR1 and CDR2 are SGHKS and YYEKEE (reference sequence). The CDR3 loop spans 15 amino acids. V shed 3 bases and J 0 bases; nucleotides not matched to a gene: 3.

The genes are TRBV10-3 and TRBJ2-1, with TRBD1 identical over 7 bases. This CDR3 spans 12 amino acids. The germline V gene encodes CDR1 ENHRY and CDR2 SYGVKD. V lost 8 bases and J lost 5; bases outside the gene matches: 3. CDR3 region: CAIGTVDNEQFF. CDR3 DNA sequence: TGTGCCATCGGGACAGTGGACAATGAGCAGTTCTTC.

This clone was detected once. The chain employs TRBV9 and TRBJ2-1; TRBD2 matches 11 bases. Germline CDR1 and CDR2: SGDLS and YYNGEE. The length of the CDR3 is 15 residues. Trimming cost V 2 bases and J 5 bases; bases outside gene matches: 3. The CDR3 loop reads CASSVLSGGDNEQFF. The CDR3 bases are TGTGCCAGCAGCGTGCTTAGCGGGGGGGACAATGAGCAGTTCTTC.

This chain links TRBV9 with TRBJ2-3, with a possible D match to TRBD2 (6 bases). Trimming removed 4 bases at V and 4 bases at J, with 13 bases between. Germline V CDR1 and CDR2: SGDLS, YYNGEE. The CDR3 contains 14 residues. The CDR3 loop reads CASSQGTGSDTQYF. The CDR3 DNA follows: TGTGCCAGCAGCCAAGGGACTGGATCAGATACGCAGTATTTT.

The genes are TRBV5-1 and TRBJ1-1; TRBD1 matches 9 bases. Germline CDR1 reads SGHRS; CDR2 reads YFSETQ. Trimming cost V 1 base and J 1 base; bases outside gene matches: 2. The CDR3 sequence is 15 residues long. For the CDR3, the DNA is TGCGCCAGCAGCTTGTTGGGACAGGGGAACACTGAAGCTTTCTTT. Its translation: CASSLLGQGNTEAFF. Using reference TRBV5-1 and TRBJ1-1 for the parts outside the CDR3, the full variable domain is KAGVTQTPRYLIKTRGQQVTLSCSPISGHRSVSWYQQTPGQGLQFLFEYFSETQRNKGNFPGRFSGRQFSNSRSEMNVSTLELGDSALYLCASSLLGQGNTEAFFGQGTRLTVV.

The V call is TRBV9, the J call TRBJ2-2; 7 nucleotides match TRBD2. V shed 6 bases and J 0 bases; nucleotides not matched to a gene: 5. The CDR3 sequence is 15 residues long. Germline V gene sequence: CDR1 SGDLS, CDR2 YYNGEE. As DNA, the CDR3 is TGTGCCAGCACCCAGCGGGGCGCGAACACCGGGGAGCTGTTTTTT. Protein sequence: CASTQRGANTGELFF.

The CDR3 sequence: CASRETGAGTDTQYF. CDR3 DNA: TGTGCCAGCAGGGAGACAGGGGCCGGCACAGATACGCAGTATTTT. The chain is built from TRBV2 and TRBJ2-3; 8 nucleotides align to TRBD1. The J segment lost 1 base and the V segment lost 6 bases, leaving 6 bases of the junction unmatched. Germline loops: CDR1 SNHLY, CDR2 FYNNEI. This CDR3 spans 15 amino acids.

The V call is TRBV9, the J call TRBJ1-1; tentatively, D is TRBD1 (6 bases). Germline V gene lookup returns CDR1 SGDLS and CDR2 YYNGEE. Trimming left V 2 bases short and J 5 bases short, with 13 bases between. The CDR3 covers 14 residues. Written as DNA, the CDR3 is TGTGCCAGCAGCGTCCAGGGGTTGAGGACTGAAGCTTTCTTT. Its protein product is CASSVQGLRTEAFF.

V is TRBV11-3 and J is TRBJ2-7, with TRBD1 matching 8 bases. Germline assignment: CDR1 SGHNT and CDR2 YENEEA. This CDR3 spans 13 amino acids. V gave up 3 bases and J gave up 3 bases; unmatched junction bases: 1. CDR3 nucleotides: TGTGCCAGCAGCTTCGGACAGGGCTACGAGCAGTACGTC. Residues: CASSFGQGYEQYV.

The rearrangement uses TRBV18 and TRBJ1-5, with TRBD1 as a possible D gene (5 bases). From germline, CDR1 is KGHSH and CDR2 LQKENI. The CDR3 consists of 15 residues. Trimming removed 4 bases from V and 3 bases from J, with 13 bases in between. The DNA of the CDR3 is TGTGCCAGCTCACGGACACAGGAGCCCAATCAGCCCCAGCATTTT. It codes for CASSRTQEPNQPQHF.

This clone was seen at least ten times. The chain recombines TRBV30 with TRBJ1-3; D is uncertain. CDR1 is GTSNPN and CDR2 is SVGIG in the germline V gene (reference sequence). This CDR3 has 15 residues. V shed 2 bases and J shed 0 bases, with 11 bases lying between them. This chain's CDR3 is CAWSLGDSSGNTIYF. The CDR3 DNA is TGTGCCTGGAGTCTCGGAGATAGCTCTGGAAACACCATATATTTT.

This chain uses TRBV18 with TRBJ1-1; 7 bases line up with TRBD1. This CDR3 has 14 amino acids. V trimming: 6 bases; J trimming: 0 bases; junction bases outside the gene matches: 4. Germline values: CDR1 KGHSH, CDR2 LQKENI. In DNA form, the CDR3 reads TGTGCCAGCTCCCCTACAGGGGTGAACACTGAAGCTTTCTTT. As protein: CASSPTGVNTEAFF.

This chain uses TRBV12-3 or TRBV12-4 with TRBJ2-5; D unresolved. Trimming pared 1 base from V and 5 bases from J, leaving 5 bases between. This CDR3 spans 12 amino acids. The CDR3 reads CASSLDLETQYF. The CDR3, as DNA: TGTGCCAGCAGTTTAGACTTGGAGACCCAGTACTTC.

The CDR3: CASSLGVGAIQETQYF. In DNA, the CDR3 is TGCGCCAGCAGCTTGGGAGTTGGTGCGATACAAGAGACCCAGTACTTC. The chain couples TRBV5-1 to TRBJ2-5; D unresolved. V dropped 0 bases and J dropped 2 bases, with 14 bases sitting between them. The V gene's germline CDR1 is SGHRS and CDR2 YFSETQ. This CDR3 has 16 residues.

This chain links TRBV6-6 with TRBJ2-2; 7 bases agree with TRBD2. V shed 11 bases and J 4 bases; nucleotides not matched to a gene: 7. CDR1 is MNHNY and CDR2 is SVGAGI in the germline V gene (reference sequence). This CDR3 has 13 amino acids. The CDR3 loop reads CAGWGGVTGELFF. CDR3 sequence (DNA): TGTGCCGGCTGGGGGGGAGTCACCGGGGAGCTGTTTTTT.

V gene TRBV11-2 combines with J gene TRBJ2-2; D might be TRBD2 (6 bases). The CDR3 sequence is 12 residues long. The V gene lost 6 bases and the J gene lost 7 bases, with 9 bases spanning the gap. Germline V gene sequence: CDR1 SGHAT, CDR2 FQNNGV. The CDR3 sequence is CASRRGSGELFF. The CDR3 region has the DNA TGTGCCAGCAGGCGGGGAAGCGGGGAGCTGTTTTTT. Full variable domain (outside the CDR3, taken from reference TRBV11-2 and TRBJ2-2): EAGVAQSPRYKIIEKRQSVAFWCNPISGHATLYWYQQILGQGPKLLIQFQNNGVVDDSQLPKDRFSAERLKGVDSTLKIQPAKLEDSAVYLCASRRGSGELFFGEGSRLTVL.

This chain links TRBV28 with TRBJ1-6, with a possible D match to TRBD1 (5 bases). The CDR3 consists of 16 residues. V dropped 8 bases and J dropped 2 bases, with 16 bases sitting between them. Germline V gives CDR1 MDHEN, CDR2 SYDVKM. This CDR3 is CASPGEQGPYNSPLHF. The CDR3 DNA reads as TGTGCCAGCCCGGGGGAGCAGGGCCCCTATAATTCACCCCTCCACTTT.

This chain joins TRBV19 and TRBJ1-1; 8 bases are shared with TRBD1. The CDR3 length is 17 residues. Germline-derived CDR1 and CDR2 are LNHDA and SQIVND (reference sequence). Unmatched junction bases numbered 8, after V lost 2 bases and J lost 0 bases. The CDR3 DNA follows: TGTGCCAGTAGTATACGAGGACAGGGTGGATTGAACACTGAAGCTTTCTTT. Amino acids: CASSIRGQGGLNTEAFF.

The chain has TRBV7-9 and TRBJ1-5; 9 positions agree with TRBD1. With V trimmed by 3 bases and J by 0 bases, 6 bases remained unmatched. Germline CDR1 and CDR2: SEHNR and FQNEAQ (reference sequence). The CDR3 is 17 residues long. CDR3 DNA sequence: TGTGCCAGCAGCTTCCCACAGGGGGCATATAGCAATCAGCCCCAGCATTTT. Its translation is CASSFPQGAYSNQPQHF.

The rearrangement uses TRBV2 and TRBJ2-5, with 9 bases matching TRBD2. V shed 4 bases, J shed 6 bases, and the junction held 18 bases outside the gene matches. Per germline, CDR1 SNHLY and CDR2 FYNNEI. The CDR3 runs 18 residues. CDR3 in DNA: TGTGCCAGCAGTGCAGGTCTAGGGGCGGGGGGGCCGTCGAAGACCCAGTACTTC. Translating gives CASSAGLGAGGPSKTQYF.

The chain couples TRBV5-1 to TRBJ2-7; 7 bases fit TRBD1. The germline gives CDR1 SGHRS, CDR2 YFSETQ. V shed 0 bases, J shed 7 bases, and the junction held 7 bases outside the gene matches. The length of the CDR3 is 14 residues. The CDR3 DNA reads TGCGCCAGCAGCTTGGGAGGGACAGCCCAAGAGCAGTACGTC. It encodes CASSLGGTAQEQYV.

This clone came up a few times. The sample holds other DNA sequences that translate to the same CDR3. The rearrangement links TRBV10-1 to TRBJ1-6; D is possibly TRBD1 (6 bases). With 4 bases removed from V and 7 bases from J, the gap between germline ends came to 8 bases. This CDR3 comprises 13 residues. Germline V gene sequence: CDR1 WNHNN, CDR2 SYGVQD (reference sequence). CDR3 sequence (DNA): TGCGCCAGCAGTGTCACAGGGAATTCACCCCTCCACTTT. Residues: CASSVTGNSPLHF.

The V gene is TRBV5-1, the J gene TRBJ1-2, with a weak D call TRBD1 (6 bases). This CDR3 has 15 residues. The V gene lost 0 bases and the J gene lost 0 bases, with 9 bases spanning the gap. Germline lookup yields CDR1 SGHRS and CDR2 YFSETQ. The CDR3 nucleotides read TGCGCCAGCAGCTTGGAATGGACAGCTAACTATGGCTACACCTTC. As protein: CASSLEWTANYGYTF.

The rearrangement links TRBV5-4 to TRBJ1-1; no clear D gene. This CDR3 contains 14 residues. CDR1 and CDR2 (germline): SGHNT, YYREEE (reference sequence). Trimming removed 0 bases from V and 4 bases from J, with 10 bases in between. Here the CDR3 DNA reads TGTGCCAGCAGCTTGGGGCTGGAGACCACTGAAGCTTTCTTT. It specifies CASSLGLETTEAFF.

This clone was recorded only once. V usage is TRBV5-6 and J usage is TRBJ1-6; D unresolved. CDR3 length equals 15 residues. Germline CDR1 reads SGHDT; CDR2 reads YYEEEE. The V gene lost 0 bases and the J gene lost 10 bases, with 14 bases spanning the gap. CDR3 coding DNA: TGTGCCAGCAGCTTGGCTCCGACGGCGGGATCACCCCTCCACTTT. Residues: CASSLAPTAGSPLHF.